The TCR beta chain under discussion was sequenced for a study of T cell repertoires in cytomegalovirus infection. Study-level background: It was the public TCR beta signatures that indicated both CMV infection and matching HLA type. Study-level results: Cumulative frequency of public TCR beta families picked out carriers of CMV plus the relevant HLA.

This clonotype came up a few times. Its cognate antigen is unknown. There are 16 residues in the CDR3. The V gene end was trimmed by 5 bases and the J gene end by 5 bases; junction bases not matched to a gene: 11. In germline, CDR1 is SEHNR, CDR2 FQNEAQ (reference sequence). TCRdb redid the calling of the reads with MiXCR, one entry per CDR3 protein. Altogether hundreds of thousands of distinct CDR3 sequences are present, about 42% being singletons, with the ten largest covering approximately 40%. The chain carries TRBV7-9 and TRBJ2-3; the match to TRBD2 covers 9 bases. The receptor was derived from a human donor in good health (CMV status not recorded). Some clones in this sample may be carry-over from other donors' samples. Specimen: cultured PBMCs, collected from culture after CMV antigen stimulation. CDR3 sequence reads: CASSPLGAGGQDTQYF. The CDR3 nucleotides are TGTGCCAGCAGCCCACTGGGAGCGGGGGGCCAAGATACGCAGTATTTT.